This TCR beta chain derives from a study of T cell clonotyping in hematopoietic cell transplantation. The wider study: Cytoreduction preceded collection of pretransplant recipient samples.

Study outcomes and limitations: Graft donor and pretransplant recipient Inverse Simpson Index values predicted broader posttransplant TCR diversity. Without cell sorting, CD4 versus CD8 contributions remain unresolved.

Notes on this clone: Its antigen is currently unknown.

Time point defined: recipient sample about 28 days before transplant, after cytoreduction. Blood collection times were about day -28 and days 30, 100, 180 posttransplant. TCRdb's table, derived via immunoSEQ multiplex PCR, lists solely in-frame clones and lacks some. The table records around 15,000 clones, just over 90% of them present only once. CDR1 SGDLS and CDR2 YYNGEE come from the germline V gene. The length of the CDR3 is 16 residues. V lost 8 bases, J lost 0 bases, and 12 bases stayed unmatched. The chain carries TRBV9 and TRBJ2-3, with 7 nucleotides matching TRBD2. Sequences were derived from peripheral blood mononuclear cells, sampled before stem cell transplant. This TCR derives from a man aged 18 to 29 with biphenotypic leukemia. Some clones in this sample may be carry-over from other donors' samples. CDR3 residues: CASSTSSGASTDTQYF. The CDR3 DNA reads as TGTGCCAGTTCAACTTCTAGCGGAGCAAGCACAGATACGCAGTATTTT.